These 14 T cell receptor beta chains share one sample of origin, sequenced in a study of blood T cell repertoires in COVID-19. The repertoire was sequenced with immunoSEQ multiplex PCR; TCRdb's copy has only in-frame clones and lacks some. Of approximately 300,000 clones in the sample, roughly nine tenths were seen once. Sequencing was carried out using PBMCs or T cells enriched from blood (not recorded which). All receptors come from a man aged 55 to 70 who had recovered from COVID-19.

The rearrangement links TRBV5-1 to TRBJ2-7; D is perhaps TRBD2 (6 bases). Germline-derived CDR1 and CDR2 are SGHRS and YFSETQ. The CDR3 sequence is 14 residues long. Trimming pared 4 bases from V and 1 base from J, leaving 12 bases between. CDR3 sequence reads: CASSTERVSYEQYF. Written as DNA, the CDR3 is TGCGCCAGCAGCACCGAGCGGGTTTCCTACGAGCAGTACTTC.

This chain joins TRBV10-2 and TRBJ1-1; no clear D. Per germline, CDR1 WSHSY and CDR2 SAAADI. V was clipped by 10 bases and J by 1 base, with 10 bases between them. The CDR3 totals 12 residues. The DNA for the CDR3 is TGCGCCACCCGGTTCGGGAACACTGAAGCTTTCTTT. Translation: CATRFGNTEAFF.

This clone was seen a single time. This chain connects TRBV5-1 to TRBJ2-2; 10 positions agree with TRBD1. The CDR3 loop spans 14 amino acids. After removal of 4 bases from V and 7 bases from J, the junction contained 4 bases not matched to a gene. Germline V gives CDR1 SGHRS, CDR2 YFSETQ. CDR3 sequence (DNA): TGCGCCAGCAGCCCCGACAGGGGGCACGGGGAGCTGTTTTTT. This translates into CASSPDRGHGELFF.

This clone was seen a single time. The V call is TRBV5-4, the J call TRBJ1-1; TRBD1 agrees at 8 bases. Trimming at V came to 4 bases and at J to 7 bases, leaving 12 bases not matched to a gene. Germline CDR1 SGHNT, CDR2 YYREEE (reference sequence). The CDR3 runs 15 residues. The CDR3 sequence is CASSQMDRVRGEAFF. CDR3 in DNA: TGTGCCAGCAGCCAGATGGACAGGGTGAGGGGTGAAGCTTTCTTT.

Notes on this clone: Distinct nucleotide sequences in the sample also encode this CDR3. This sequence joins TRBV27 and TRBJ2-1; 15 positions match TRBD2. The J segment lost 7 bases and the V segment lost 6 bases, leaving 4 bases of the junction unmatched. The CDR3 runs 15 residues. Looked up from germline, CDR1 is MNHEY and CDR2 is SMNVEV (reference sequence). Here the CDR3 reads CASSSGTSGRNEQFF. The CDR3 DNA follows: TGTGCCAGCAGCTCCGGGACTAGCGGGAGGAATGAGCAGTTCTTC.

The chain carries TRBV9 and TRBJ1-5, with D tentatively TRBD1 (5 bases). Germline-derived CDR1 and CDR2 are SGDLS and YYNGEE. The V end lost 2 bases, the J end lost 9 bases, and 12 bases lay between the germline ends. This CDR3 is 13 amino acids long. CDR3 residues: CASSVGGFWPQHF. CDR3 sequence (DNA): TGTGCCAGCAGCGTGGGGGGGTTTTGGCCCCAGCATTTT. Supplemented by reference TRBV9 and TRBJ1-5, the full variable domain reads DSGVTQTPKHLITATGQRVTLRCSPRSGDLSVYWYQQSLDQGLQFLIQYYNGEERAKGNILERFSAQQFPDLHSELNLSSLELGDSALYFCASSVGGFWPQHFGDGTRLSIL.

The V and J genes are TRBV5-1 and TRBJ2-7, with D maybe TRBD1 (5 bases). Between the trimmed V and J ends, which lost 5 bases and 0 bases, there was a span of 12 bases. Germline CDR1 reads SGHRS; CDR2 reads YFSETQ. This CDR3 is built from 14 residues. The CDR3 protein is CASRDVRGSYEQYF. The CDR3 DNA reads as TGCGCCAGCAGGGACGTTAGGGGCTCCTACGAGCAGTACTTC.

V and J are TRBV7-6 and TRBJ1-2, with 8 bases matching TRBD1. V gave up 6 bases and J gave up 4 bases; unmatched junction bases: 16. CDR3 length: 17 residues. From germline, CDR1 is SGHVS and CDR2 FNYEAQ. CDR3 in DNA: TGTGCCAGCAGGACTAGATTATGGACAGGGAACGGCTATGGCTACACCTTC. Protein: CASRTRLWTGNGYGYTF.

The CDR3 loop reads CASSVGRRATEAFF. CDR3 DNA: TGTGCCAGCAGCGTAGGGCGGAGGGCCACTGAAGCTTTCTTT. This chain joins TRBV9 and TRBJ1-1; D gene unclear. Germline V lookup: CDR1 SGDLS, CDR2 YYNGEE. The CDR3 runs to 14 residues. The V gene lost 0 bases and the J gene lost 4 bases, with 10 bases spanning the gap.

This sequence joins TRBV27 and TRBJ2-1; the match to TRBD2 covers 12 bases. The V and J ends lost 6 bases and 4 bases, in that order; junction bases with no gene match: 1. The germline gives CDR1 MNHEY, CDR2 SMNVEV (reference sequence). The length of the CDR3 is 14 residues. The CDR3 region has the DNA TGTGCCAGCAGAGGGACTAGCGGGTACAATGAGCAGTTCTTC. Translated, it gives CASRGTSGYNEQFF.

The DNA for the CDR3 is TGTGCCAGCAGCCACGCGGCGTTACTAGCGGACTACAATGAGCAGTTCTTC. Amino acid sequence: CASSHAALLADYNEQFF. The V gene is TRBV3-1 (or the pseudogene TRBV3-2), the J gene TRBJ2-1; 8 nucleotides agree with TRBD2. Germline assignment: CDR1 LGHDT and CDR2 YNNKEL (reference sequence). The CDR3 totals 17 residues. The ends lost 3 bases at V and 3 bases at J; junction bases unmatched: 10.

The chain carries TRBV6-5 and TRBJ2-7; possible D gene TRBD2, 6 bases. CDR3 length: 15 amino acids. CDR1 is MNHEY and CDR2 is SVGAGI in the germline V gene. Trimming pared 5 bases from V and 1 base from J, leaving 15 bases between. CDR3 sequence reads: CASSPSPSESYEQYF. CDR3 DNA: TGTGCCAGCAGTCCAAGCCCTAGCGAGTCCTACGAGCAGTACTTC.

The chain carries TRBV18 and TRBJ2-7; 15 nucleotides match TRBD2. Germline V gives CDR1 KGHSH, CDR2 LQKENI. Trimming removed 6 bases from V and 5 bases from J; junction bases left unmatched: 11. The CDR3 contains 17 residues. The CDR3 DNA reads TGTGCCAGCTCGGCTGGACTAGCGGGAGGGCCGATGGACGAGCAGTACTTC. This gives the protein CASSAGLAGGPMDEQYF. Full variable domain (outside the CDR3, taken from reference TRBV18 and TRBJ2-7): NAGVMQNPRHLVRRRGQEARLRCSPMKGHSHVYWYRQLPEEGLKFMVYLQKENIIDESGMPKERFSAEFPKEGPSILRIQQVVRGDSAAYFCASSAGLAGGPMDEQYFGPGTRLTVT.

J is TRBJ1-1 and V is TRBV4-1, with 9 bases that match TRBD1. With 2 bases clipped from V and 6 bases from J, the junction kept 7 bases outside the gene matches. The CDR3 has 15 residues. Germline CDR1 is MGHRA and CDR2 is YSYEKL. CDR3 loop: CASSQPGQGSPEAFF. In DNA, the CDR3 is TGCGCCAGCAGCCAACCGGGACAGGGAAGCCCTGAAGCTTTCTTT.